This T cell receptor beta chain is drawn from a study of cytomegalovirus exposure and HLA in healthy donors. On this clone itself: Antigen unknown.

In the PCR, 60 Vbeta and 13 Jbeta primers were used. Clones were sequenced by immunoSEQ multiplex PCR, and TCRdb holds only the in-frame ones, with some missing. The sample lists 90,000 to 150,000 clones, roughly 60% occurring once. Losses at the gene ends were 6 bases for V and 3 bases for J; bases not matched to a gene: 1. The CDR3 extends over 13 amino acids. CDR1 is LGHNA, CDR2 YNFKEQ, per germline. Findings of the study overall: Excluded: some indistinguishable V segments such as TRBV6-2 and TRBV6-3. The study designated 150 or so TCR beta chains cytomegalovirus-associated. Among CMV-associated TCR beta chains, most appeared HLA-restricted in a later analysis. Per a prior analysis, the majority of TCR beta V segments were productive roughly 90% or roughly 30% of the time.

Sequences were obtained from PBMCs. This rearrangement joins TRBV4-2 to TRBJ2-3; 9 nucleotides align to TRBD1. The sequence was obtained from a man aged 35-49 years in good health and CMV-seropositive. The CDR3 DNA sequence: TGTGCCAGCAGGGGACAGGGTACAGATACGCAGTATTTT. The encoded protein is CASRGQGTDTQYF.